The rows below give T cell receptor beta chains drawn from one sample of a study of T cell responses to AZD1222 COVID-19 vaccine. Using immunoSEQ multiplex PCR, the repertoire was profiled, and TCRdb retains in-frame clones only, with some absent. This repertoire shows 65,000 to 70,000 clones, about four fifths found once; its top ten account for 9% to 13%. Sequencing used peripheral blood, obtained on day 0 of AZD1222 vaccination. These receptor sequences come from an adult in good health. Each CDR3 is given with its conserved first and last residue. Each record gives: D gene, V gene, clone size, J gene, CDR3 DNA, CDR3 protein. D genes are given only for firm matches. The size field is filled for only some rows; it gives once, few, many or a size class.

D gene: .
V gene: TRBV14
clone size: .
J gene: TRBJ1-1
CDR3 DNA: TGTGCCAGCAGCCAAGACTGGGTCCGTAGCACTGAAGCTTTCTTT
CDR3 protein: CASSQDWVRSTEAFF

D gene: .
V gene: TRBV3-1/TRBV3-2
clone size: .
J gene: TRBJ1-5
CDR3 DNA: TGTGCCAGCAGCCAATACTCTTGGCGAGGATCATTCCACACTTATAGCAATCAGCCCCAGCATTTT
CDR3 protein: CASSQYSWRGSFHTYSNQPQHF

D gene: .
V gene: TRBV5-1
clone size: .
J gene: TRBJ2-5
CDR3 DNA: TGCGCCAGCAGCTTGTCGTTGGAGACCCAGTACTTC
CDR3 protein: CASSLSLETQYF

D gene: .
V gene: TRBV18
clone size: .
J gene: TRBJ1-6
CDR3 DNA: TGTGCCAGCTCACCACGCGACCAACTAAATTCACCCCTCCACTTT
CDR3 protein: CASSPRDQLNSPLHF

D gene: .
V gene: TRBV27
clone size: once
J gene: TRBJ2-1
CDR3 DNA: TGTGCCAGCAGTTCGTCAGGGGTCGATGAGCAGTTCTTC
CDR3 protein: CASSSSGVDEQFF

D gene: .
V gene: TRBV11-2
clone size: .
J gene: TRBJ2-7
CDR3 DNA: TGTGCCAGCAGCTCATTTTACGAGCAGTACTTC
CDR3 protein: CASSSFYEQYF

D gene: .
V gene: TRBV7-9
clone size: .
J gene: TRBJ1-5
CDR3 DNA: TGTGCCAGCAGCTTAGATGGGTCCCGACAGCCCCAGCATTTT
CDR3 protein: CASSLDGSRQPQHF

D gene: .
V gene: TRBV20-1
clone size: few
J gene: TRBJ1-2
CDR3 DNA: TGCAGTGCTAGTGGGCCAGGAGACCCGTATGGCTACACCTTC
CDR3 protein: CSASGPGDPYGYTF

D gene: TRBD2
V gene: TRBV6-5
clone size: .
J gene: TRBJ2-3
CDR3 DNA: TGTGCCAGCAGGGTTAGCGGGACTAGCACAGATACGCAGTATTTT
CDR3 protein: CASRVSGTSTDTQYF

D gene: TRBD1
V gene: TRBV10-3
clone size: .
J gene: TRBJ1-1
CDR3 DNA: TGTGCCACCAGACCCCCGGGACAGGGGAGTACTGAAGCTTTCTTT
CDR3 protein: CATRPPGQGSTEAFF

D gene: .
V gene: TRBV5-1
clone size: .
J gene: TRBJ2-2
CDR3 DNA: TGCGCCAGCAGCGGACAGACGAACACCGGGGAGCTGTTTTTT
CDR3 protein: CASSGQTNTGELFF

D gene: .
V gene: TRBV19
clone size: .
J gene: TRBJ1-4
CDR3 DNA: TGTGCCAGTAGTTTGGGTGAAAAACTGTTTTTT
CDR3 protein: CASSLGEKLFF

D gene: .
V gene: TRBV5-1
clone size: .
J gene: TRBJ1-1
CDR3 DNA: TGCGCCAGCAGCTTGGGGACAGTTGAAGCTTTCTTT
CDR3 protein: CASSLGTVEAFF

D gene: TRBD1
V gene: TRBV4-1
clone size: once
J gene: TRBJ1-5
CDR3 DNA: TGCGCCAGCAGCCAAGGAACAGGGGGCGCGGGAAATCAGCCCCAGCATTTT
CDR3 protein: CASSQGTGGAGNQPQHF

D gene: .
V gene: TRBV25-1
clone size: .
J gene: TRBJ2-2
CDR3 DNA: TGTGCCAGCAGTGAATTGGGTAACACCGGGGAGCTGTTTTTT
CDR3 protein: CASSELGNTGELFF

D gene: .
V gene: TRBV6-1
clone size: .
J gene: TRBJ1-5
CDR3 DNA: TGTGCCAGCAGTGAGATCGGGGTTACTCAGCCCCAGCATTTT
CDR3 protein: CASSEIGVTQPQHF

D gene: .
V gene: TRBV4-1
clone size: .
J gene: TRBJ1-4
CDR3 DNA: TGCGCCAGCAGCCGCTCCGGGGCAACTAATGAAAAACTGTTTTTT
CDR3 protein: CASSRSGATNEKLFF

D gene: TRBD1
V gene: TRBV6-5
clone size: .
J gene: TRBJ1-4
CDR3 DNA: TGTGCCAGCAGTTGGACAGGGCAGAATGAAAAACTGTTTTTT
CDR3 protein: CASSWTGQNEKLFF

D gene: TRBD1
V gene: TRBV2
clone size: .
J gene: TRBJ1-4
CDR3 DNA: TGTGCCAGCAGTACAGGGGGACGGGGTGAAAAACTGTTTTTT
CDR3 protein: CASSTGGRGEKLFF

D gene: .
V gene: TRBV18
clone size: .
J gene: TRBJ1-5
CDR3 DNA: TGTGCCAGCTCACCAGACGGAATACAGCCCCAGCATTTT
CDR3 protein: CASSPDGIQPQHF

D gene: .
V gene: TRBV7-9
clone size: once
J gene: TRBJ2-5
CDR3 DNA: TGTGCCAGCAGCTTAGTACAGATGAGGGAGACCCAGTACTTC
CDR3 protein: CASSLVQMRETQYF

D gene: .
V gene: TRBV19
clone size: few
J gene: TRBJ2-7
CDR3 DNA: TGTGCCAGTAGGACTTCGAACGGTGACGAGCAGTACTTC
CDR3 protein: CASRTSNGDEQYF

D gene: TRBD1
V gene: TRBV6-5
clone size: .
J gene: TRBJ2-3
CDR3 DNA: TGTGCCAGCAGCCAAGGACAGGGCGGCACAGATACGCAGTATTTT
CDR3 protein: CASSQGQGGTDTQYF

D gene: TRBD1
V gene: TRBV30
clone size: .
J gene: TRBJ1-1
CDR3 DNA: TGTGCCTACTGGACAGGGAGGTTGGACACTGAAGCTTTCTTT
CDR3 protein: CAYWTGRLDTEAFF

D gene: .
V gene: TRBV4-3
clone size: once
J gene: TRBJ1-2
CDR3 DNA: TGCGCCAGCAGCCAAGACGTAGGATATGGCTACACCTTC
CDR3 protein: CASSQDVGYGYTF